This T cell receptor beta chain was sequenced in a study of blood T cell repertoires in COVID-19 (dated by TCRdb to 2019 to 2021). Regarding the complete study: Samples from collaborators originated in the United States, Italy and Spain and spanned both the acute and convalescent phases of COVID-19. The samples were drawn from the first 160 participants of the ongoing ImmuneRACE study and from over 950 subjects provided by 6 global collaborators. Where HLA class I and class II types were available, the types were taken from metadata supplied by the sample provider, not from assay-based typing. A freely available public database, intended as a resource for researchers studying the immune response to SARS-CoV-2, is where the repertoires were released. The prospective study material was composed of cDNA or gDNA derived from T cells, B-cell-depleted T cells, or PBMCs. Sample metadata almost always included a de-identified subject ID, COVID-19 status, age in years and sex. Subjects who had been exposed to COVID-19, were actively infected with it, or had recovered from it provided the deeply sampled blood TCRbeta repertoires that made up the dataset. Results the study describes overall, beyond this receptor: Clinical and demographic metadata were provided uncurated, with the amount varying by source and participant.

Participants in the prospective study were enrolled through a virtual design, were aged about 18 to 90 years, and lived in approximately 24 United States geographic areas. To assign participants to cohorts, the prospective study relied on clinical history that participants themselves reported in a screening survey and a study questionnaire. Exposed participants had been in contact, within 2 weeks of entering the study, with a person who had a PCR-confirmed or clinician-diagnosed case of COVID-19. In the prospective study, mobile phlebotomists collected whole blood, serum and a nasopharyngeal or oropharyngeal swab from each participant. Additional blood draws and questionnaires over an approximately two-month period could optionally be provided by prospective study participants. Prospective study blood samples were shipped either frozen or at room temperature before DNA extraction. The immunoSEQ Assay, a bias-controlled multiplex PCR, was used to amplify TCRbeta CDR3 regions from genomic DNA. The study's processing was this. The number of nucleated cells in each sample was estimated by amplification of reference gene primers within the assay. To quantify the absolute abundance of each unique TCRbeta CDR3 rearrangement, sequence reads were collapsed and filtered. For each sample, productive Simpson clonality was calculated as the square root of Simpson's diversity index over productive rearrangements. TCRdb holds this immuneACCESS table with in-frame rearrangements only. Some clones are missing; in checked studies, unresolved V genes explain under half, and the rest has no known cause. The V and J calls and clone size are taken from that table; D and trimming were inferred from the DNA. Present in this sample are roughly 230,000 clones, roughly 81% of which were seen just once. The leading ten clones occupy roughly 6.7% of the sample.

In regard to this clone: The clone's antigen remains unknown. There are no base qualities to consult, and no much larger clone falls within one base.

This TCR came from a woman aged 45 to 65 who had been exposed to COVID-19. What was sequenced was PBMCs or T cells enriched from blood (not recorded which).

CDR3 reads: CASGTGYNEQFF. The DNA sequence follows: TGTGCCTCAGGGACAGGGTACAATGAGCAGTTCTTC. The rearrangement combines TRBV15 with TRBJ2-1; the junction holds 9 bases that match TRBD1. CDR3 length: 12 amino acids, cysteine to phenylalanine. CDR3 DNA is the only sequence kept; it has 36 bases, read in frame from the first base. Based on the germline V gene (reference sequence), the CDR1 and CDR2 sequences are LNHNV and YYDKDF. Trimmed from V: 11 bases; trimmed from J: 4 bases; junction bases lacking a gene match: 3.